The 25 T cell receptor beta chains listed next were all sequenced from one sample in a study of shared clonotypes between healthy human individuals. Profiling relied on immunoSEQ multiplex PCR, and the TCRdb table lists in-frame clones only, not all of them. The sample has 2 million to 2.5 million clones, just under 95% seen once. The sequenced sample consisted of naive CD4+ T cells from PBMCs. The subset denotes: CD45RA+ positively selected. The source is a man aged 18 to 29 in good health. Some clones in this sample may be carry-over from other donors' samples.

V is TRBV6-4 and J is TRBJ2-7; tentative D call: TRBD2 (5 bases). The germline gives CDR1 MRHNA, CDR2 SNTAGT. The CDR3 contains 18 residues. The V and J ends lost 5 bases and 3 bases respectively, with 26 bases between them. CDR3 in amino acids: CASSSPTRTSEKHYEQYF. CDR3 bases: TGTGCCAGCAGTTCCCCTACCCGGACTTCCGAAAAGCACTACGAGCAGTACTTC.

The chain recombines TRBV18 with TRBJ2-3; possibly TRBD2 for D (7 bases). Germline V lookup: CDR1 KGHSH, CDR2 LQKENI. This CDR3 region has 14 residues. V lost 3 bases to trimming and J lost 4 bases, with 11 bases between them. This CDR3 is CASSPYGGPDTQYF. In nucleotides, the CDR3 is TGTGCCAGCTCACCCTACGGGGGGCCAGATACGCAGTATTTT. Variable domain in full (rest from reference TRBV18 and TRBJ2-3): NAGVMQNPRHLVRRRGQEARLRCSPMKGHSHVYWYRQLPEEGLKFMVYLQKENIIDESGMPKERFSAEFPKEGPSILRIQQVVRGDSAAYFCASSPYGGPDTQYFGPGTRLTVL.

The V gene is TRBV15, the J gene TRBJ2-3; 8 positions match TRBD1. Per germline, CDR1 LNHNV and CDR2 YYDKDF (reference sequence). V dropped 7 bases and J dropped 5; count of bases not matched to a gene: 5. CDR3 length: 13 residues. The CDR3 DNA reads as TGTGCCACCACGGGACAGGCTGGAGATACGCAGTATTTT. Protein: CATTGQAGDTQYF. Variable domain in full (rest from reference TRBV15 and TRBJ2-3): DAMVIQNPRYQVTQFGKPVTLSCSQTLNHNVMYWYQQKSSQAPKLLFHYYDKDFNNEADTPDNFQSRRPNTSFCFLDIRSPGLGDTAMYLCATTGQAGDTQYFGPGTRLTVL.

This clone was seen a single time. The chain recombines TRBV4-3 with TRBJ2-1; 12 nucleotides match TRBD2. With 4 bases clipped from V and 10 bases from J, the junction kept 11 bases outside the gene matches. Per the germline V gene, CDR1 is LGHNA and CDR2 is YSLEER. The length of the CDR3 is 16 residues. CDR3 residues: CASSPRGTSGPGEQFF. DNA for the CDR3: TGCGCCAGCAGCCCGAGGGGGACTAGCGGGCCGGGGGAGCAGTTCTTC.

This chain's CDR3 is CASSWASGNTDTQYF. In nucleotides, the CDR3 is TGTGCCAGCAGTTGGGCTAGCGGCAACACAGATACGCAGTATTTT. The chain combines TRBV28 with TRBJ2-3; 7 bases align to TRBD2. Germline V gives CDR1 MDHEN, CDR2 SYDVKM. Trimming removed 4 bases from V and 2 bases from J; junction bases left unmatched: 6. CDR3 size: 15 residues.

The chain uses TRBV27 and TRBJ2-3; 11 nucleotides line up with TRBD2. V lost 0 bases, J lost 2 bases, and 4 bases stayed unmatched. The germline CDR1 and CDR2 sequences are MNHEY and SMNVEV (reference sequence). The CDR3 runs to 17 residues. For the CDR3, the DNA is TGTGCCAGCAGTTTATCCTCACTAGCGGGGGTCACAGATACGCAGTATTTT. Translation gives CASSLSSLAGVTDTQYF.

The V gene is TRBV25-1, the J gene TRBJ2-1; D is perhaps TRBD1 (5 bases). Trimming shortened V by 6 bases and J by 4 bases, and 10 bases separated the two germline ends. The CDR3 contains 13 residues. Germline CDR1 and CDR2: MGHDK and SYGVNS. CDR3 amino acids: CASRGVGYNEQFF. The DNA for the CDR3 is TGTGCCAGCAGAGGGGTGGGGTACAATGAGCAGTTCTTC.

This clone appeared a single time. The chain uses TRBV6-1 and TRBJ1-5; D remains unclear. The V gene lost 3 bases and the J gene lost 0 bases, with 12 bases spanning the gap. The germline gives CDR1 MNHNS, CDR2 SASEGT. CDR3 size: 16 residues. The DNA for the CDR3 is TGTGCCAGCAGTGAGGACGGACGGCTTAGCAATCAGCCCCAGCATTTT. It is translated as CASSEDGRLSNQPQHF.

This clone has a single count. The J gene is TRBJ2-1, the V gene TRBV4-1, with D maybe TRBD2 (6 bases). The CDR3 runs 15 residues. The V gene's germline CDR1 is MGHRA and CDR2 YSYEKL. V lost 3 bases and J 2 bases, leaving 11 bases between the germline ends. The CDR3 DNA follows: TGCGCCAGCAGCCAGTCTCTAGCGACCTACAATGAGCAGTTCTTC. Translating it yields CASSQSLATYNEQFF.

Details on this clone: Within the sample, other DNA sequences also encode this same CDR3. The CDR3 DNA reads as TGTGCCAGCAGCCCTAGCTCCTACAATGAGCAGTTCTTC. Translating gives CASSPSSYNEQFF. The chain recombines TRBV28 with TRBJ2-1, with no clear D. Trimming cost V 6 bases and J 0 bases, with 6 bases left between them. This CDR3 region has 13 residues. Germline V CDR1 and CDR2: MDHEN, SYDVKM.

This chain connects TRBV28 to TRBJ2-7; possible D gene TRBD1, 5 bases. CDR3 length: 14 amino acids. Trimming shortened V by 2 bases and J by 7 bases, and 15 bases separated the two germline ends. Per germline, CDR1 MDHEN and CDR2 SYDVKM. DNA of the CDR3: TGTGCCAGCAGTTTAACAGGTGTTAATTGGGAGCAGTACTTC. Protein: CASSLTGVNWEQYF.

The chain joins TRBV7-9 to TRBJ2-1, with 9 bases aligning to TRBD1. The CDR3 runs 16 residues. The V gene's germline CDR1 is SEHNR and CDR2 FQNEAQ (reference sequence). V lost 5 bases to trimming and J lost 6 bases; unmatched junction nucleotides: 11. The CDR3 region has the DNA TGTGCCAGCAGCCCACTCCTGGGACAGGGTTCCAATGAGCAGTTCTTC. Translated: CASSPLLGQGSNEQFF.

The genes are TRBV7-2 and TRBJ2-3; TRBD2 agrees at 8 bases. Per germline, CDR1 SGHTA and CDR2 FQGNSA. The J segment lost 9 bases and the V segment lost 4 bases, leaving 3 bases of the junction unmatched. CDR3 length: 12 residues. The CDR3 region has the DNA TGTGCCAGCAGCTCGCGGGGGGAAACGCAGTATTTT. Translated, it gives CASSSRGETQYF.

The V gene is TRBV25-1, the J gene TRBJ1-1; TRBD1 might be the D (6 bases). Germline V gene sequence: CDR1 MGHDK, CDR2 SYGVNS. Trimming pared 5 bases from V and 8 bases from J, leaving 21 bases between. This CDR3 contains 15 residues. As DNA, the CDR3 is TGTGCCAGCAGTCTCCTATGGCCGGGGGCGGGCGAAGCTTTCTTT. It encodes CASSLLWPGAGEAFF.

The rearrangement links TRBV5-6 to TRBJ2-1, with 8 bases lining up with TRBD2. Germline values: CDR1 SGHDT, CDR2 YYEEEE. V shed 4 bases, J shed 2 bases, and the junction held 8 bases outside the gene matches. The CDR3 is 16 amino acids. The CDR3: CASSPEAGGAYNEQFF. CDR3 in DNA: TGTGCCAGCAGCCCAGAGGCGGGAGGCGCCTACAATGAGCAGTTCTTC.

The V gene is TRBV7-9, the J gene TRBJ1-1; the D gene is possibly TRBD1 (5 bases). The CDR3 sequence is 15 residues long. Trimming removed 2 bases at V and 4 bases at J, with 14 bases between. Germline V CDR1 and CDR2: SEHNR, FQNEAQ (reference sequence). The CDR3 bases are TGTGCCAGCAGCTTAAAGGGGCGGGTTCTCACTGAAGCTTTCTTT. This encodes CASSLKGRVLTEAFF.

The chain recombines TRBV5-1 with TRBJ1-3; D unresolved. The CDR3 extends over 15 amino acids. From germline, CDR1 is SGHRS and CDR2 YFSETQ. Trimming pared 1 base from V and 3 bases from J, leaving 11 bases between. The CDR3 loop reads CASSLNGMGGNTIYF. CDR3 sequence (DNA): TGCGCCAGCAGCTTGAACGGGATGGGTGGAAACACCATATATTTT.

V usage is TRBV7-9 and J usage is TRBJ1-1; TRBD1 might be the D (5 bases). Between the trimmed V and J ends, which lost 5 bases and 1 base, there was a span of 11 bases. The CDR3 consists of 14 residues. CDR1 is SEHNR, CDR2 FQNEAQ, per germline (reference sequence). As DNA, the CDR3 is TGTGCCAGCAGCCAAATGGGGCCGAACACTGAAGCTTTCTTT. Translating it yields CASSQMGPNTEAFF.

J is TRBJ1-2 and V is TRBV28, with D perhaps TRBD1 (5 bases). CDR1 is MDHEN, CDR2 SYDVKM, per germline. This CDR3 spans 14 amino acids. Trimming left V 2 bases short and J 8 bases short, with 15 bases between. This CDR3 is CASSLVDSRLGYTF. The CDR3 DNA sequence: TGTGCCAGCAGTTTAGTCGACAGTCGATTAGGCTACACCTTC.

The rearrangement joins TRBV5-4 to TRBJ2-7, with TRBD1 identical over 10 bases. CDR1 and CDR2 from the germline V gene are SGHNT and YYREEE (reference sequence). This CDR3 comprises 14 residues. Trimming cost V 5 bases and J 7 bases; bases outside gene matches: 9. CDR3 in DNA: TGTGCCAGCAGTCTTGGACAGGGGGAAGGAGAGCAGTACTTC. It encodes CASSLGQGEGEQYF.

This clone was found once. This chain joins TRBV2 and TRBJ1-4; 12 bases match TRBD1. This CDR3 has 15 residues. Per germline, CDR1 SNHLY and CDR2 FYNNEI. V was pared by 7 bases and J by 7 bases, with 7 bases of the junction left unmatched. The chain's CDR3 is CASTGQGASVEKLFF. The DNA for the CDR3 is TGTGCCAGCACGGGACAGGGGGCGTCAGTTGAAAAACTGTTTTTT.

The V gene is TRBV18, the J gene TRBJ1-4, with D possibly matching TRBD1 (6 bases). The V gene lost 4 bases and the J gene lost 6 bases, with 15 bases spanning the gap. Germline loops: CDR1 KGHSH, CDR2 LQKENI. The CDR3 length is 15 residues. CDR3 protein: CASSLSTGLDEKLFF. The CDR3 DNA reads as TGTGCCAGCTCACTCTCAACAGGGCTTGATGAAAAACTGTTTTTT.

The rearrangement links TRBV9 to TRBJ1-2, with D perhaps TRBD1 (5 bases). V lost 4 bases to trimming and J lost 8 bases, with 27 bases between them. The germline V gene encodes CDR1 SGDLS and CDR2 YYNGEE. The CDR3 extends over 17 amino acids. CDR3 in DNA: TGTGCCAGCAGCCCCACATTACCGGGACCCTCAAGGGGCGGCTACACCTTC. This encodes CASSPTLPGPSRGGYTF.

The J gene is TRBJ1-5, the V gene TRBV6-1, with 7 bases matching TRBD1. CDR1 is MNHNS, CDR2 SASEGT, per germline. Trimming at V came to 0 bases and at J to 6 bases, leaving 5 bases not matched to a gene. This CDR3 spans 15 amino acids. CDR3 sequence (DNA): TGTGCCAGCAGTGAAGCCGACAGGGAGGGTCAGCCCCAGCATTTT. Protein: CASSEADREGQPQHF.

The V call is TRBV2, the J call TRBJ1-1; D remains unclear. The CDR3 is 14 amino acids. V was cut by 5 bases and J by 3 bases, with 13 bases left in between. The V gene's germline CDR1 is SNHLY and CDR2 FYNNEI. CDR3 nucleotide sequence: TGTGCCAGCAGTCGGCGCGCTCCTTACACTGAAGCTTTCTTT. Translation gives CASSRRAPYTEAFF.